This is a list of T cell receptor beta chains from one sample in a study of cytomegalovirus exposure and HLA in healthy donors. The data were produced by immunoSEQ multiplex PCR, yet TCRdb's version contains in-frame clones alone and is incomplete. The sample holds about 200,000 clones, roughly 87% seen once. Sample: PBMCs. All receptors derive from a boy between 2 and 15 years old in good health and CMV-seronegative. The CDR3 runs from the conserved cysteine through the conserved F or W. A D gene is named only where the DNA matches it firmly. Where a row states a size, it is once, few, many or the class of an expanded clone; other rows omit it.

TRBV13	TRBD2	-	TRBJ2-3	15	CASSLRAGVTDTQCF	TGTGCCAGCAGCCTACGGGCGGGAGTGACAGATACGCAGTGTTTT
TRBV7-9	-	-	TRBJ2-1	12	CSSSRTGNEQFF	TGTTCCAGTTCCAGGACTGGTAATGAGCAGTTCTTC
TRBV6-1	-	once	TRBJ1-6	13	CASRQNYNSPLHF	TGTGCCAGCAGGCAGAACTATAATTCACCCCTCCACTTT
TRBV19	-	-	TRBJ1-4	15	CASSTRRQVYEKLFF	TGTGCCAGTAGTACGAGACGACAGGTATATGAAAAACTGTTTTTT
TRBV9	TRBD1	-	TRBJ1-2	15	CASSVDWTGGGGYTF	TGTGCCAGCAGCGTAGATTGGACAGGGGGCGGTGGCTACACCTTC
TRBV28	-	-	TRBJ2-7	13	CASSLALIYEQYF	TGTGCCAGCAGTTTGGCCTTGATCTACGAGCAGTACTTC
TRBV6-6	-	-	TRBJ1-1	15	CASSRPTGMNTEAFF	TGTGCCAGCAGTCGTCCGACAGGTATGAACACTGAAGCTTTCTTT
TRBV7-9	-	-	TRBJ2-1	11	CASSTSWEQFF	TGTGCCAGCAGCACTTCATGGGAGCAGTTCTTC
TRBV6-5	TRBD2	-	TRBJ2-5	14	CARGSGGHQETQYF	TGTGCCAGAGGCAGCGGGGGGCATCAAGAGACCCAGTACTTC
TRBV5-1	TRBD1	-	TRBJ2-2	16	CASSLGTGLVSGELFF	TGCGCCAGCAGCTTGGGGACAGGGCTTGTTTCCGGGGAGCTGTTTTTT
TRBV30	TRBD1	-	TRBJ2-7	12	CAFGQGAIEQYF	TGTGCCTTCGGACAGGGGGCTATCGAGCAGTACTTC
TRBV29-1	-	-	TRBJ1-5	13	CSVSLQGNQPQHF	TGCAGCGTTTCTTTACAGGGTAATCAGCCCCAGCATTTT
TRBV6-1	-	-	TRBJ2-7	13	CASRKDYLSLEYF	TGTGCCAGCAGAAAGGACTACCTCTCCCTTGAGTACTTC
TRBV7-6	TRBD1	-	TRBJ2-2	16	CASSPRQGRDTGELFF	TGTGCCAGCAGCCCTCGACAGGGTAGGGACACCGGGGAGCTGTTTTTT
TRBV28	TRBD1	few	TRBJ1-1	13	CASSFQGASTAFF	TGTGCCAGCAGTTTCCAGGGGGCATCAACGGCTTTCTTT
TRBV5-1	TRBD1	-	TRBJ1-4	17	CASSLRGGGGLDEKLFF	TGCGCCAGCAGCCTCAGAGGAGGGGGCGGGTTAGATGAAAAACTGTTTTTT
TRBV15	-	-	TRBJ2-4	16	CATSREGGGVKNIQYF	TGTGCCACCAGCAGAGAAGGGGGTGGGGTCAAAAACATTCAGTACTTC
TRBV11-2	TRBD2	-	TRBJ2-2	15	CASSSIAGNTGELFF	TGTGCCAGCAGCTCAATAGCGGGAAACACCGGGGAGCTGTTTTTT
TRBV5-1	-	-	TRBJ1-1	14	CASSPGGGGTEAFF	TGCGCCAGCAGCCCGGGGGGCGGAGGGACTGAAGCTTTCTTT
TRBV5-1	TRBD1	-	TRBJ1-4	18	CASSLALTGGAGNEKLFF	TGCGCCAGCAGCTTGGCGCTCACAGGGGGCGCCGGGAATGAAAAACTGTTTTTT
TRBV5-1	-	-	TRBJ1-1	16	CASSLVGESMNTEAFF	TGCGCCAGCAGCTTGGTTGGGGAGTCCATGAACACTGAAGCTTTCTTT
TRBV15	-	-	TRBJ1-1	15	CATSREQGPNTEAFF	TGTGCCACCAGCAGAGAGCAGGGTCCGAACACTGAAGCTTTCTTT
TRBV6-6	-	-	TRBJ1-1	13	CASVSRGGTEAFF	TGTGCCAGCGTTTCACGGGGGGGAACTGAAGCTTTCTTT
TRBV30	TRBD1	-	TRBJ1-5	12	CAWSVGGQPQHF	TGTGCCTGGAGTGTAGGGGGCCAGCCCCAGCATTTT
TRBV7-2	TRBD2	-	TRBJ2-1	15	CASSPRGGSYNEQFF	TGTGCCAGCAGCCCGCGGGGGGGCTCCTACAATGAGCAGTTCTTC
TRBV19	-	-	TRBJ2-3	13	CASSIVDTDTQYF	TGTGCCAGTAGTATAGTAGACACAGATACGCAGTATTTT
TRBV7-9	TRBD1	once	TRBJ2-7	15	CSSSSRDSYSYEQYF	TGTTCCAGCAGCAGCAGGGACAGTTACTCCTACGAGCAGTACTTC
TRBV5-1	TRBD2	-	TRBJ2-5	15	CASSLGAGLSETQYF	TGCGCCAGCAGCTTGGGAGCGGGGTTGTCAGAGACCCAGTACTTC
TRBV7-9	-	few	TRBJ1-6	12	CASSQDNSPLHF	TGTGCCAGCAGTCAGGATAATTCACCCCTCCACTTT
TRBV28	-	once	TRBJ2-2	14	CASSSTGNTGELFF	TGTGCCAGCAGTTCGACAGGGAACACCGGGGAGCTGTTTTTT
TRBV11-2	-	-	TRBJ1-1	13	CASSSDRNTEAFF	TGTGCCAGCAGTTCAGACAGGAACACTGAAGCTTTCTTT
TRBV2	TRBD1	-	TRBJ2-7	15	CASRDHRGPSYEQYF	TGTGCCAGCAGGGATCACAGGGGACCGTCATACGAGCAGTACTTC
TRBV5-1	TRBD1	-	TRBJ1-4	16	CASSALGQGSNEKLFF	TGCGCCAGCAGCGCATTAGGACAGGGGTCTAATGAAAAACTGTTTTTT
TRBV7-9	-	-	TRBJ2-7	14	CASSLGTTSYEQYF	TGTGCCAGCAGTCTGGGCACCACCTCCTACGAGCAGTACTTC
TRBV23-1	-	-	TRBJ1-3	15	CASSQSGGSGNTIYF	TGCGCCAGCAGTCAATCAGGGGGCTCTGGAAACACCATATATTTT
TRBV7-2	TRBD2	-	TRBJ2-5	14	CASSLSSGGETQYF	TGTGCCAGCAGCTTATCTAGCGGGGGCGAGACCCAGTACTTC
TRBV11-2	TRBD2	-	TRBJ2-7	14	CASSLDRLAGEQYF	TGTGCCAGCAGCTTAGATCGGCTAGCGGGGGAGCAGTACTTC
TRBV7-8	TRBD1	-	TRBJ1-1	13	CASSFGTGYEAFF	TGTGCCAGCAGCTTTGGGACAGGCTACGAAGCTTTCTTT
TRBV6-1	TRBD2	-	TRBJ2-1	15	CASRVAGDSYNEQFF	TGTGCCAGCAGAGTAGCGGGGGACTCCTACAATGAGCAGTTCTTC
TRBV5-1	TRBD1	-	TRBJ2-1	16	CASSSLTGGGYNEQFF	TGCGCCAGCAGCTCGTTGACAGGGGGCGGATACAATGAGCAGTTCTTC
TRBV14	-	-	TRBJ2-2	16	CASSQVPSWDTGELFF	TGTGCCAGCAGCCAAGTCCCTAGTTGGGACACCGGGGAGCTGTTTTTT
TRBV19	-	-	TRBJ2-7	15	CASSISSTSSYEQYF	TGTGCCAGTAGTATATCCTCAACGAGCTCCTACGAGCAGTACTTC
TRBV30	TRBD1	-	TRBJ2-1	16	CAWGIQHRGLDNEQFF	TGTGCCTGGGGCATTCAACACAGGGGGCTTGACAATGAGCAGTTCTTC
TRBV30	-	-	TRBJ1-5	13	CAWSRDSNQPQHF	TGTGCCTGGAGTCGGGATAGCAATCAGCCCCAGCATTTT